Listed here are 23 T cell receptor beta chains from one sample, sequenced in a study of radiation and T cells in renal cell carcinoma. Time point here: blood 2 weeks post-SBRT. Treatment here: 15 Gy SBRT to primary tumor, nephrectomy 4 weeks later. The data were produced by immunoSEQ multiplex PCR, yet TCRdb's version contains in-frame clones alone and is incomplete. The data show about 60,000 clones, with around 78% seen just once and roughly 7.4% held by the top ten. The material sequenced was blood, taken from a patient whose treatment included radiotherapy and nephrectomy. All receptors come from a man in his 60s with renal cell carcinoma.

This rearrangement joins TRBV11-3 to TRBJ1-1, with a weak D call TRBD1 (6 bases). Germline V gives CDR1 SGHNT, CDR2 YENEEA. This CDR3 contains 18 residues. V was shortened by 5 bases and J by 0 bases, with 22 bases between the two germline ends. The CDR3 spells CASSLRFWGARMNTEAFF. The CDR3 region has the DNA TGTGCCAGCAGCCTCCGTTTCTGGGGGGCGAGAATGAACACTGAAGCTTTCTTT.

The J gene is TRBJ1-5, the V gene TRBV11-2, with a possible D match to TRBD1 (6 bases). The CDR3 covers 14 residues. Germline assignment: CDR1 SGHAT and CDR2 FQNNGV. V was clipped by 5 bases and J by 2 bases, with 10 bases between them. Here the CDR3 reads CASSPGAGNQPQHF. CDR3 DNA: TGTGCCAGCAGCCCAGGGGCCGGCAATCAGCCCCAGCATTTT.

This chain's CDR3 is CASSYLRQGANEQFF. As DNA, the CDR3 is TGTGCCAGCAGTTACCTCCGACAGGGGGCTAATGAGCAGTTCTTC. This chain connects TRBV6-5 to TRBJ2-1; 10 bases match TRBD1. V lost 2 bases and J lost 7; bases outside the gene matches: 5. This CDR3 is 15 amino acids long. CDR1 is MNHEY and CDR2 is SVGAGI in the germline V gene.

This chain connects TRBV30 to TRBJ1-2; maybe TRBD1 (6 bases). The CDR3 is 12 amino acids. Trimming cost V 5 bases and J 7 bases, with 14 bases left between them. Per germline, CDR1 GTSNPN and CDR2 SVGIG (reference sequence). The CDR3 is CAWFTGGGGYTF. The CDR3, as DNA: TGTGCCTGGTTTACGGGAGGGGGTGGCTACACCTTC.

This clone was detected a few times. The chain is built from TRBV5-4 and TRBJ1-4; 9 nucleotides agree with TRBD1. The trim removed 4 bases at V and 11 bases at J, leaving 0 bases unmatched. CDR3 length: 11 residues. The germline V gene has CDR1 SGHNT and CDR2 YYREEE (reference sequence). CDR3: CASSGTGKLFF. In nucleotides, the CDR3 is TGTGCCAGCAGCGGGACAGGGAAACTGTTTTTT.

The CDR3 bases are TGCGCCAGCAGCGCGGACGTAAACCAAGAGACCCAGTACTTC. Protein product: CASSADVNQETQYF. The chain recombines TRBV5-1 with TRBJ2-5, with no clear D. The CDR3 runs 14 residues. V dropped 4 bases and J dropped 0 bases, with 10 bases sitting between them. Germline V CDR1 and CDR2: SGHRS, YFSETQ.

The chain carries TRBV7-9 and TRBJ1-5; the D is unclear. The germline gives CDR1 SEHNR, CDR2 FQNEAQ (reference sequence). Trimming removed 0 bases from V and 6 bases from J, with 9 bases in between. The CDR3 extends over 14 amino acids. For the CDR3, the DNA is TGTGCCAGCAGCTTAGCGAATGGGGTTCAGCCCCAGCATTTT. Protein product: CASSLANGVQPQHF.

This clone has only one observation. The chain joins TRBV2 to TRBJ2-7; the D gene is possibly TRBD1 (7 bases). V lost 5 bases, J lost 5 bases, and 13 bases lay in between. Germline V CDR1 and CDR2: SNHLY, FYNNEI. The CDR3 extends over 13 amino acids. Here the CDR3 reads CASSLEGADEQYF. The CDR3 DNA follows: TGTGCCAGCAGTCTGGAGGGGGCGGACGAGCAGTACTTC. The complete variable domain, with remaining parts taken from reference TRBV2 and TRBJ2-7, reads EPEVTQTPSHQVTQMGQEVILRCVPISNHLYFYWYRQILGQKVEFLVSFYNNEISEKSEIFDDQFSVERPDGSNFTLKIRSTKLEDSAMYFCASSLEGADEQYFGPGTRLTVT.

There are a few counts of this clone. J is TRBJ2-3 and V is TRBV2, with TRBD2 matching over 13 bases. There are 18 residues in the CDR3. Germline values: CDR1 SNHLY, CDR2 FYNNEI. Unmatched junction bases numbered 10, after V lost 4 bases and J lost 3 bases. The CDR3 spells CASSVTSGGAYGTDTQYF. CDR3 sequence (DNA): TGTGCCAGCAGTGTCACTAGCGGGGGGGCCTACGGGACAGATACGCAGTATTTT.

The chain links TRBV11-2 to TRBJ1-1; D gene uncertain. Trimming shortened V by 0 bases and J by 0 bases, and 5 bases separated the two germline ends. The CDR3 runs 14 residues. Germline V gene sequence: CDR1 SGHAT, CDR2 FQNNGV. The chain's CDR3 is CASSLERLNTEAFF. DNA for the CDR3: TGTGCCAGCAGCTTAGAACGTCTGAACACTGAAGCTTTCTTT.

This chain joins TRBV6-5 and TRBJ1-4; weak D call: TRBD1 (6 bases). The CDR3 extends over 14 amino acids. The germline V gene encodes CDR1 MNHEY and CDR2 SVGAGI. V gave up 8 bases and J gave up 0 bases, with 10 bases separating them. CDR3 sequence: CASVQGTTNEKLFF. CDR3 coding DNA: TGTGCCAGCGTACAGGGAACAACTAATGAAAAACTGTTTTTT.

This chain joins TRBV18 and TRBJ1-1, with D maybe TRBD1 (5 bases). This CDR3 comprises 15 residues. The V end was cut by 0 bases, the J end by 5 bases, with 13 bases between. Per the germline V gene, CDR1 is KGHSH and CDR2 is LQKENI. The CDR3 loop reads CASSPPLLGRTEAFF. The CDR3, as DNA: TGTGCCAGCTCACCACCGTTGTTGGGGCGAACTGAAGCTTTCTTT.

The chain employs TRBV4-3 and TRBJ2-6; D ambiguous. This CDR3 region has 16 residues. The ends were cut back, 3 bases at V and 4 bases at J, with 13 bases in the middle. Germline values: CDR1 LGHNA, CDR2 YSLEER. The CDR3 spells CASSQVAGTGANVLTF. The CDR3 bases are TGCGCCAGCAGCCAGGTAGCAGGCACCGGGGCCAACGTCCTGACTTTC.

This clone was picked up one time. This sequence joins TRBV7-8 and TRBJ2-3; TRBD2 agrees at 8 bases. V shed 5 bases and J 5 bases; nucleotides not matched to a gene: 9. Germline CDR1 is SGHVS and CDR2 is FQNEAQ. The CDR3 loop spans 15 amino acids. CDR3 in amino acids: CASSPFREGGDTQYF. The CDR3 bases are TGTGCCAGCAGCCCTTTTCGGGAGGGCGGAGATACGCAGTATTTT.

This chain connects TRBV5-1 to TRBJ2-3; TRBD2 is a possible D gene (5 bases). The germline CDR1 and CDR2 sequences are SGHRS and YFSETQ. CDR3 length: 17 residues. V lost 1 base and J 6 bases, leaving 21 bases between the germline ends. CDR3 sequence (DNA): TGCGCCAGCAGCTTGAGTATAGGGTGGGAGTTAGTTGATACGCAGTATTTT. The encoded protein is CASSLSIGWELVDTQYF. Full variable domain (rest looked up from reference TRBV5-1 and TRBJ2-3): KAGVTQTPRYLIKTRGQQVTLSCSPISGHRSVSWYQQTPGQGLQFLFEYFSETQRNKGNFPGRFSGRQFSNSRSEMNVSTLELGDSALYLCASSLSIGWELVDTQYFGPGTRLTVL.

The V gene is TRBV12-5, the J gene TRBJ2-7; TRBD2 aligns across 7 bases. The V gene end was trimmed by 2 bases and the J gene end by 2 bases; junction bases not matched to a gene: 12. CDR1 is LGHNT, CDR2 FRNRAP, per germline. This CDR3 comprises 17 residues. In DNA, the CDR3 is TGTGCTAGTGGTTTGCCACTCCGGGAGGCGAAAACCTACGAGCAGTACTTC. The encoded protein is CASGLPLREAKTYEQYF.

V is TRBV6-5 and J is TRBJ2-1; 8 bases fit TRBD2. Unmatched junction bases numbered 10, after V lost 6 bases and J lost 6 bases. The CDR3 has 15 residues. Germline lookup yields CDR1 MNHEY and CDR2 SVGAGI. The CDR3 spells CASSSPSGGGNEQFF. The CDR3 bases are TGTGCCAGCAGCTCACCCTCCGGGGGGGGCAATGAGCAGTTCTTC.

The genes are TRBV10-3 and TRBJ2-3; 11 bases line up with TRBD2. This CDR3 is 15 amino acids long. CDR1 is ENHRY and CDR2 is SYGVKD in the germline V gene. V dropped 10 bases and J dropped 5; count of bases not matched to a gene: 11. The CDR3 DNA is TGTGCCACCGGAACCGGGACTAGCGGAAGAGATACGCAGTATTTT. Translating gives CATGTGTSGRDTQYF.

The V and J genes are TRBV19 and TRBJ1-1; 7 positions agree with TRBD1. Germline trimming cut 6 bases from V and 1 base from J; bases unmatched to any gene: 5. This CDR3 has 14 residues. Per germline, CDR1 LNHDA and CDR2 SQIVND (reference sequence). The DNA for the CDR3 is TGTGCCAGTAGAATGGGACAGAAGAACACTGAAGCTTTCTTT. Its protein product is CASRMGQKNTEAFF.

This clone is a singleton in its sample. This chain uses TRBV12-2 with TRBJ2-7; no DNA check was done on the table's D call, TRBD1. TRBV12-2 is a documented pseudogene. CDR3 length equals 15 residues. CDR3 sequence: CASRHTGGEFNEQYV. CDR3 DNA: TGTGCAAGTCGTCATACAGGGGGCGAGTTTAACGAGCAGTACGTC.

V and J are TRBV7-2 and TRBJ2-5, with a tentative D call TRBD2 (5 bases). This CDR3 has 14 residues. Germline CDR1 and CDR2: SGHTA and FQGNSA. V lost 1 base and J 5 bases, leaving 11 bases between the germline ends. The CDR3 coding sequence is TGTGCCAGCAGCTTAGGGCCTAGCTGGGAGACCCAGTACTTC. It codes for CASSLGPSWETQYF.

A word on this clone: Different DNA sequences within this sample yield the same CDR3. The rearrangement links TRBV19 to TRBJ1-3; 12 nucleotides line up with TRBD1. The CDR3 has 17 amino acids. The trim removed 5 bases at V and 0 bases at J, leaving 5 bases unmatched. CDR1 and CDR2 from the germline V gene are LNHDA and SQIVND (reference sequence). CDR3 loop: CASSLSGQGASGNTIYF. The CDR3, as DNA: TGTGCCAGTAGTCTCTCGGGACAGGGGGCCTCTGGAAACACCATATATTTT.

The rearrangement uses TRBV10-1 and TRBJ2-1, with D perhaps matching TRBD2 (6 bases). This CDR3 spans 12 amino acids. Trimming pared 9 bases from V and 9 bases from J, leaving 15 bases between. Germline CDR1 reads WNHNN; CDR2 reads SYGVQD (reference sequence). The CDR3 sequence: CARLRLVCEQFF. The CDR3 nucleotides are TGCGCCAGACTTCGACTAGTTTGTGAGCAGTTCTTC.